This TCR beta chain comes out of a study of T-cell reconstitution after alpha-beta-depleted transplantation in children. In its sample, this clonotype was seen a few times. Antigen specificity is unknown. Germline values: CDR1 SGHVS, CDR2 FQNEAQ. The CDR3 contains 14 residues. Trimming shortened V by 5 bases and J by 2 bases, and 12 bases separated the two germline ends. Study-wide results and limits: Diversity of TCRbeta at day 60 was high in some patients, arising from surviving recipient T cells and thymic progenitors. A year post-transplant, T-cell counts and diversity derived mostly from newly produced T cells.

A TCRbeta library incorporating unique molecular identifiers was prepared. TCRdb independently ran MiXCR on the PCR reads; one entry per CDR3 protein. The sample shows roughly 670,000 distinct CDR3 sequences, around 13% of them seen only once. The receptor was derived from a girl aged 2-9 years with congenital amegakaryocytic thrombocytopenia, due to receive a stem cell transplant. The V and J genes are TRBV7-8 and TRBJ2-5, with D possibly matching TRBD2 (5 bases). The sample was PBMCs, taken before TCRalphabeta/CD19-depleted stem cell transplant. The CDR3 DNA follows: TGTGCCAGCAGCCTCCGATGGAGGCAAGAGACCCAGTACTTC. It encodes CASSLRWRQETQYF.